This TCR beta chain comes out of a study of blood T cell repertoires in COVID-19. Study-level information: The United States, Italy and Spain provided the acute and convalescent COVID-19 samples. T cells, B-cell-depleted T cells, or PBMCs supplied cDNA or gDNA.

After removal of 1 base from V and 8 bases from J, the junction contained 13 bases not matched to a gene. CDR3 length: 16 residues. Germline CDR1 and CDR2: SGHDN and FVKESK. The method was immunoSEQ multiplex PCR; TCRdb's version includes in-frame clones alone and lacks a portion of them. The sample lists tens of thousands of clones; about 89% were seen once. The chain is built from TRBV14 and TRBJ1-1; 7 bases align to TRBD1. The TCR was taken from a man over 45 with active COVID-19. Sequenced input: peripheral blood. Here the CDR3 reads CASSQGQGRRGAEAFF. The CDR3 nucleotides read TGTGCCAGCAGCCAAGGACAGGGCCGCCGGGGCGCCGAAGCTTTCTTT.